This entry concerns a single T cell receptor (beta chain). The hyperthyroidism patients had all been newly diagnosed, and their disease duration was under 2 months. Their ages ranged from 18 to 65 years. At first hyperthyroidism diagnosis, before any ophthalmopathy symptoms, the blood sample was collected. This sample was taken from a study of T cells in Graves' hyperthyroidism and ophthalmopathy. Researchers took RNA transcripts and amplified the TCR beta CDR3 regions from them. TCR CDR3 underwent first-round RT-PCR with the HTBI primer set. TCRdb redid the calling of the multiplex PCR reads with MiXCR, one entry per CDR3 protein. The data contain hundreds of thousands of distinct CDR3 sequences, around 20% of them singletons. Germline CDR1 is DFQATT and CDR2 is SNEGSKA (reference sequence). The CDR3 length is 15 residues. J gave up 0 bases and V 4 bases, and 7 bases lay outside the gene matches.

V gene TRBV20-1 combines with J gene TRBJ2-3; 7 bases are shared with TRBD2. Sequencing input: blood. The TCR originated in a woman in her forties or fifties with Graves' hyperthyroidism that later progressed to Graves' ophthalmopathy. CDR3 bases: TGCAGTGCTACTCCAACTAGCGTCAGCACAGATACGCAGTATTTT. Its protein is CSATPTSVSTDTQYF.